These 17 T cell receptor beta chains came from one sample sequenced in a study of cytomegalovirus exposure and HLA in healthy donors. Vbeta (60) and Jbeta (13) primers were used in the PCR. Generated by immunoSEQ multiplex PCR, the TCRdb table keeps only in-frame clones and is missing some. The sample has some 120,000 clones; 17% are singletons. The specimen was PBMCs. All receptors derive from a female donor in good health and CMV-seropositive.

This chain uses TRBV27 with TRBJ2-3; TRBD1 matches 7 bases. CDR3 length: 16 residues. J was trimmed by 3 bases and V by 5 bases; bases with no gene match: 11. Germline V gene lookup returns CDR1 MNHEY and CDR2 SMNVEV (reference sequence). Here the CDR3 DNA reads TGTGCCAGCAGTCCCCAGGGGGTAGTCCCTACAGATACGCAGTATTTT. Amino acids: CASSPQGVVPTDTQYF.

This clone was detected a few times. The chain uses TRBV30 and TRBJ1-1; D call uncertain. Trimming took 8 bases from V and 2 from J, leaving 18 bases between them. This CDR3 spans 14 amino acids. Germline V lookup: CDR1 GTSNPN, CDR2 SVGIG (reference sequence). CDR3 sequence (DNA): TGTGCCCGAAGTCGAATTCGGGGAAACACTGAAGCTTTCTTT. The encoded protein is CARSRIRGNTEAFF.

This clone has a handful of counts. J is TRBJ1-5 and V is TRBV5-5; perhaps TRBD1 as D (5 bases). The CDR3 extends over 15 amino acids. Germline values: CDR1 SGHKS, CDR2 YYEKEE (reference sequence). Trimming cost V 4 bases and J 9 bases, with 20 bases left between them. This chain's CDR3 is CASSVVGAGHGPQHF. The CDR3 DNA is TGTGCCAGCAGCGTGGTAGGGGCAGGGCATGGGCCCCAGCATTTT. The whole variable domain, remainder taken from reference TRBV5-5 and TRBJ1-5, is DAGVTQSPTHLIKTRGQQVTLRCSPISGHKSVSWYQQVLGQGPQFIFQYYEKEERGRGNFPDRFSARQFPNYSSELNVNALLLGDSALYLCASSVVGAGHGPQHFGDGTRLSIL.

This clone was counted between two and nine times. This chain connects TRBV5-1 to TRBJ2-1, with TRBD2 matching 11 bases. The CDR3 is 15 amino acids. Germline-derived CDR1 and CDR2 are SGHRS and YFSETQ. V dropped 8 bases and J dropped 4; count of bases not matched to a gene: 8. The CDR3 bases are TGCGCCAGGCCCAGTCTAGCGGGAGGATACAATGAGCAGTTCTTC. Its protein is CARPSLAGGYNEQFF. The variable domain in full, with the rest retrieved from reference TRBV5-1 and TRBJ2-1, is KAGVTQTPRYLIKTRGQQVTLSCSPISGHRSVSWYQQTPGQGLQFLFEYFSETQRNKGNFPGRFSGRQFSNSRSEMNVSTLELGDSALYLCARPSLAGGYNEQFFGPGTRLTVL.

This clone was found a few times. The rearrangement uses TRBV7-8 and TRBJ1-1; D perhaps matches TRBD1 (5 bases). The CDR3 runs to 13 residues. The germline V gene has CDR1 SGHVS and CDR2 FQNEAQ. The V end lost 4 bases, the J end lost 1 base, and 7 bases lay between the germline ends. CDR3: CASSSQENTEAFF. In DNA form, the CDR3 reads TGTGCCAGCAGCTCACAGGAGAACACTGAAGCTTTCTTT.

The chain links TRBV14 to TRBJ2-2, with D possibly being TRBD2 (5 bases). There are 15 residues in the CDR3. Germline V lookup: CDR1 SGHDN, CDR2 FVKESK. Deletions cut 0 bases from V and 5 bases from J, with 10 bases between. In DNA, the CDR3 is TGTGCCAGCAGCCAAGATTGGGGAGAAACCGGGGAGCTGTTTTTT. Amino acids: CASSQDWGETGELFF.

The chain employs TRBV18 and TRBJ1-5; 9 bases are a match to TRBD1. After removal of 6 bases from V and 4 bases from J, the junction contained 4 bases not matched to a gene. CDR1 and CDR2 (germline): KGHSH, LQKENI. The CDR3 is made up of 14 amino acids. CDR3 DNA sequence: TGTGCCAGCTCCCCTGGACAGGGGAATCAGCCCCAGCATTTT. Its translation is CASSPGQGNQPQHF.

This clone was detected only a few times. The CDR3 nucleotides are TGTGCCACCAGCAGAGAGTGGAGCGGGTATGAGCAGTTCTTC. Protein sequence: CATSREWSGYEQFF. The V gene is TRBV15, the J gene TRBJ2-1; D perhaps matches TRBD2 (6 bases). CDR1 and CDR2 (germline): LNHNV, YYDKDF (reference sequence). This CDR3 is built from 14 residues. The germline V and J ends were trimmed by 0 bases and 8 bases, with 11 bases remaining between them.

The chain combines TRBV18 with TRBJ1-6; 8 bases are shared with TRBD1. The J segment lost 0 bases and the V segment lost 1 base, leaving 5 bases of the junction unmatched. Germline V gene sequence: CDR1 KGHSH, CDR2 LQKENI. This CDR3 spans 18 amino acids. CDR3 sequence: CASSPLWTGSSYNSPLHF. The CDR3 region has the DNA TGTGCCAGCTCACCACTTTGGACAGGGAGCTCCTATAATTCACCCCTCCACTTT.

This clone showed up just a few times. This chain uses TRBV4-2 with TRBJ1-1; unclear D gene. V was cut by 1 base and J by 3 bases, with 18 bases left in between. The CDR3 is 17 residues long. Germline V gene sequence: CDR1 LGHNA, CDR2 YNFKEQ. The CDR3 spells CASSQVRAHRGYTEAFF. CDR3 nucleotide sequence: TGTGCCAGCAGCCAAGTGAGGGCCCACCGCGGATACACTGAAGCTTTCTTT.

This clone was counted only a few times. V gene TRBV7-2 combines with J gene TRBJ1-1, with D possibly matching TRBD1 (6 bases). Deletions cut 3 bases from V and 6 bases from J, with 14 bases between. Germline CDR1 is SGHTA and CDR2 is FQGNSA. This CDR3 is 14 amino acids long. CDR3 residues: CASSLGGGGAEAFF. The CDR3 region has the DNA TGTGCCAGCAGCTTGGGTGGAGGGGGGGCTGAAGCTTTCTTT.

This clone appeared a few times. This chain connects TRBV5-5 to TRBJ1-2; D unresolved. Trimming cost V 1 base and J 4 bases, with 8 bases left between them. The germline V gene has CDR1 SGHKS and CDR2 YYEKEE (reference sequence). The CDR3 sequence is 13 residues long. The CDR3 DNA reads TGTGCCAGCAGCTTGTATGAGGTCTATGGCTACACCTTC. Protein product: CASSLYEVYGYTF.

There are a few counts of this clone. The chain links TRBV29-1 to TRBJ2-6, with TRBD1 identical over 9 bases. The CDR3 is made up of 17 amino acids. With V trimmed by 1 base and J by 2 bases, 6 bases remained unmatched. Germline CDR1 and CDR2: SQVTM and ANQGSEA. The CDR3 here is CSVEGDRGLAGANVLTF. CDR3 nucleotide sequence: TGCAGCGTTGAAGGCGACAGGGGGTTAGCTGGGGCCAACGTCCTGACTTTC.

This sequence joins TRBV6-1 and TRBJ1-1; the D is unclear. The CDR3 has 12 amino acids. V gave up 1 base and J gave up 7 bases, with 7 bases separating them. Germline CDR1 MNHNS, CDR2 SASEGT. The CDR3 nucleotides are TGTGCCAGCAGTGAAGGACACGATGAAGCTTTCTTT. This translates into CASSEGHDEAFF.

This clone appeared a few times. This chain links TRBV7-2 with TRBJ2-1; D is undetermined. Germline V gene data show CDR1 as SGHTA and CDR2 as FQGNSA. This CDR3 region has 16 residues. V lost 5 bases to trimming and J lost 1 base, with 15 bases between them. This chain's CDR3 is CASSRAPILSYNEQFF. In DNA, the CDR3 is TGTGCCAGCAGCAGAGCACCGATTTTGTCCTACAATGAGCAGTTCTTC.

J is TRBJ1-6 and V is TRBV7-9; D is unclear. V lost 5 bases and J 8 bases, leaving 7 bases between the germline ends. CDR1 is SEHNR, CDR2 FQNEAQ, per germline (reference sequence). This CDR3 region has 12 residues. CDR3 bases: TGTGCCAGCAGCCTCTACCATTCACCCCTCCACTTT. This sequence encodes CASSLYHSPLHF.

The table lists this clone with a few counts. The rearrangement joins TRBV7-2 to TRBJ1-5; 8 positions agree with TRBD1. J lost 3 bases, V lost 5 bases, and 9 bases had no gene match. This CDR3 is 16 amino acids long. Germline assignment: CDR1 SGHTA and CDR2 FQGNSA. The DNA for the CDR3 is TGTGCCAGCAGCCCAGAACAGGGGGGGAACAATCAGCCCCAGCATTTT. This sequence encodes CASSPEQGGNNQPQHF.